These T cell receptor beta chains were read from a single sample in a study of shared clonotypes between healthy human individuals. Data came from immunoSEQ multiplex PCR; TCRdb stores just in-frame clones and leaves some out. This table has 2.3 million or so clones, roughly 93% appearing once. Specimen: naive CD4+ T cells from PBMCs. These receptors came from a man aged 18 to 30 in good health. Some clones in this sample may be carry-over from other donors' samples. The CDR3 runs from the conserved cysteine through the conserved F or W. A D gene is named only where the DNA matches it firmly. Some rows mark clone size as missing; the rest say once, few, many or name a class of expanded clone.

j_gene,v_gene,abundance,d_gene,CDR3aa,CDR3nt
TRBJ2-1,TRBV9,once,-,CASSGGGSYEQFF,TGTGCCAGCAGCGGAGGGGGGAGCTATGAGCAGTTCTTC
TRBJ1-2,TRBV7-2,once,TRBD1,CASSYLPGQGAYGYTF,TGTGCCAGCAGCTACCTACCGGGACAGGGGGCTTATGGCTACACCTTC
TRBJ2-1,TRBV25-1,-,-,CATGLLQTNEQFF,TGTGCCACAGGACTACTACAGACCAATGAGCAGTTCTTC
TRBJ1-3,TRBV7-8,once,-,CASSLVGWRSGNTIYF,TGTGCCAGCAGCTTAGTGGGGTGGAGGTCTGGAAACACCATATATTTT
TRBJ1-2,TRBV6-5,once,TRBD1,CASNKDRANYGYTF,TGTGCCAGCAACAAGGACAGGGCTAACTATGGCTACACCTTC
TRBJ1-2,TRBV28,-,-,CASCTNPNYGYTF,TGTGCCAGCTGTACTAATCCTAACTATGGCTACACCTTC
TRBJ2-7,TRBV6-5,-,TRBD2,CASTEAGLGSYEQYF,TGTGCCAGCACCGAAGCGGGACTAGGGTCTTACGAGCAGTACTTC
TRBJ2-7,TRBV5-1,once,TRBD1,CASSSRGQVLYEQYF,TGCGCCAGCAGCTCGCGGGGACAGGTCCTCTACGAGCAGTACTTC
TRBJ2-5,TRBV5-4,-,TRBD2,CASSKQTSGSQETQYF,TGTGCCAGCAGCAAACAGACTAGCGGGAGCCAAGAGACCCAGTACTTC
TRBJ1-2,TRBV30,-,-,CAWSVRGNYGYTF,TGTGCCTGGAGTGTACGGGGGAACTATGGCTACACCTTC
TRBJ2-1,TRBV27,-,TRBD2,CASSRILAGGGNEQFF,TGTGCCAGCAGCCGCATACTAGCGGGAGGGGGCAATGAGCAGTTCTTC
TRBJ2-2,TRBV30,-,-,CAWSVQPWVTGELFF,TGTGCCTGGAGTGTACAGCCTTGGGTCACCGGGGAGCTGTTTTTT
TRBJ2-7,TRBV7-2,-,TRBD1,CASSTRTGVDEQYF,TGTGCCAGCAGCACTCGGACAGGGGTGGACGAGCAGTACTTC
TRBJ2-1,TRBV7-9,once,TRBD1,CASSSLQGKYNEQFF,TGTGCCAGCAGCTCACTACAGGGGAAGTACAATGAGCAGTTCTTC
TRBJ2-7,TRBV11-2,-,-,CASSSYTGRSAYEQYF,TGTGCCAGCAGTTCATATACCGGCCGGTCCGCCTACGAGCAGTACTTC
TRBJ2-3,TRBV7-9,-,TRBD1,CASSPTGTGASYTQYF,TGTGCCAGCAGCCCGACTGGGACAGGGGCCTCTTACACGCAGTATTTT
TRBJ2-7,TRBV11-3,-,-,CASSPPGLIAYEQYF,TGTGCCAGCAGCCCCCCGGGACTGATTGCCTACGAGCAGTACTTC
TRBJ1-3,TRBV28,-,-,CASGRAGNTIYF,TGTGCCAGCGGCAGGGCTGGAAACACCATATATTTT
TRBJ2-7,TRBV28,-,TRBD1,CASSLWLQGELYF,TGTGCCAGCAGTTTATGGCTCCAGGGGGAGCTGTACTTC
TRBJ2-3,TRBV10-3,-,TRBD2,CAISEASSGRGTQYF,TGTGCCATCAGTGAGGCCTCTAGCGGGAGGGGTACGCAGTATTTT
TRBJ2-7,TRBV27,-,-,CASRGNLYEQYF,TGTGCCAGCAGGGGGAACTTATACGAGCAGTACTTC
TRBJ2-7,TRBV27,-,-,CASSLDGRLRIYEQYF,TGTGCCAGCAGTTTGGACGGGAGACTTCGAATCTACGAGCAGTACTTC
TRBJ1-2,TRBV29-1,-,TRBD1,CSVERDSYGYTF,TGCAGCGTTGAACGGGACAGCTATGGCTACACCTTC
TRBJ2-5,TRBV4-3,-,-,CASSRSWGNQETQYF,TGCGCCAGCAGCCGGAGCTGGGGGAATCAAGAGACCCAGTACTTC
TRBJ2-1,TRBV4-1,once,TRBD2,CASRLAGAEEHEQFF,TGCGCCAGCAGGCTAGCGGGAGCCGAAGAGCATGAGCAGTTCTTC
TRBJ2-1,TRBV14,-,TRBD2,CASSQDASGGGYNEQFF,TGTGCCAGCAGCCAAGATGCTAGCGGGGGGGGCTACAATGAGCAGTTCTTC
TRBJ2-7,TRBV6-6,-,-,CASSPFRGVEEQYF,TGTGCCAGCAGCCCCTTTAGGGGGGTGGAAGAGCAGTACTTC
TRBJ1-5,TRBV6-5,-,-,CASSFLGPQHF,TGTGCCAGCAGTTTTCTTGGACCCCAGCATTTT
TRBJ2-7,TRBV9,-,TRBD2,CASSPGLAGGQGEQYF,TGTGCCAGCAGCCCCGGACTAGCGGGAGGACAGGGCGAGCAGTACTTC
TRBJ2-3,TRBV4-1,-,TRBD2,CASSQPGRTSGTDTQYF,TGCGCCAGCAGCCAACCTGGGCGGACTAGCGGGACAGATACGCAGTATTTT
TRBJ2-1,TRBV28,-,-,CASSLLRISPNEQFF,TGTGCCAGCAGTTTATTGCGTATCTCCCCGAATGAGCAGTTCTTC
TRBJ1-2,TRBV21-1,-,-,CATKHLGRNFNYGYTF,TGTGCCACCAAACACCTGGGGAGAAATTTTAACTATGGCTACACCTTC
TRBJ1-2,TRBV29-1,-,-,CSYLRGEIVGYTF,TGCAGCTACCTTCGGGGGGAAATTGTCGGCTACACCTTC
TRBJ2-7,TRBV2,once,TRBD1,CASSVGTGDIYEQYF,TGTGCCAGCAGTGTAGGAACAGGGGATATTTACGAGCAGTACTTC
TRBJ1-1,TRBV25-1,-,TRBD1,CASKTQDRRTRKAFF,TGTGCCAGCAAGACCCAGGACAGGCGAACCCGTAAAGCTTTCTTT
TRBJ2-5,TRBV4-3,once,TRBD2,CASSRDPERGRRFGETQYF,TGCGCCAGCAGCCGAGACCCAGAGCGGGGGCGCCGGTTTGGAGAGACCCAGTACTTC
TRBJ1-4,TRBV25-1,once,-,CASSAAVRGKLFF,TGTGCCAGCAGTGCAGCTGTACGTGGAAAACTGTTTTTT
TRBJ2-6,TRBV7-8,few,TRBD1,CASSLARTGRGANVLTF,TGTGCCAGCAGCTTAGCACGGACAGGGCGTGGGGCCAACGTCCTGACTTTC
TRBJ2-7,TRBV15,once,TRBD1,CATAPGTGLREQYF,TGTGCCACCGCCCCCGGGACAGGGCTTCGCGAGCAGTACTTC
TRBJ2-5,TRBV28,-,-,CASSTEETQYF,TGTGCCAGCAGTACAGAAGAGACCCAGTACTTC
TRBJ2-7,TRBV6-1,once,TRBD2,CASSESGLAGVTYEQYF,TGTGCCAGCAGTGAATCTGGGCTAGCGGGAGTCACCTACGAGCAGTACTTC
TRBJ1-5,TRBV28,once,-,CASRNLGTAGNQPQHF,TGTGCCAGCAGAAATCTAGGGACCGCCGGCAATCAGCCCCAGCATTTT
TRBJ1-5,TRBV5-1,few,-,CASSLVGNQPQHF,TGCGCCAGCAGCTTGGTGGGGAATCAGCCCCAGCATTTT
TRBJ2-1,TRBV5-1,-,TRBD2,CASRPGPHTSGRWNEQFF,TGCGCCAGCAGGCCCGGACCCCATACTAGCGGGAGATGGAATGAGCAGTTCTTC
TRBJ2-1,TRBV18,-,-,CASSPGRAVNEQFF,TGTGCCAGCTCACCGGGAAGGGCAGTGAATGAGCAGTTCTTC
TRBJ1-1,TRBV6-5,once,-,CASYFPTANTEAFF,TGTGCCAGCTATTTCCCCACAGCAAACACTGAAGCTTTCTTT
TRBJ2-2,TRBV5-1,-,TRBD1,CASSLSGQGGFAGELFF,TGCGCCAGCAGCTTGTCAGGACAGGGAGGTTTTGCCGGGGAGCTGTTTTTT